This TCR beta chain was captured by sequencing in a study of CD8 T cells in Susac syndrome (dated by TCRdb to about 2019). Notes on the research overall: The study used repertoire sequencing to test whether antigen drove CD8+ T cell activation and differentiation in Susac syndrome. The clonality of the CD8+ T cell repertoire was compared across approximately 11 healthy donors, some 14 Susac syndrome patients and under 17 multiple sclerosis patients.

The cysteine opens and the phenylalanine closes a CDR3 of 15 amino acids. The kept DNA is CDR3 alone, 45 bases in frame from the first base. Sequences DFQATT (CDR1) and SNEGSKA (CDR2) are obtained from the germline V gene (reference sequence). The germline V and J ends show losses of 5 bases and 4 bases respectively, and no gene match explains 8 bases of the junction. The full study reports these points: The number of individuals in the TCR sequencing and HLA analysis was recognized as being relatively small.

Remarks on this clonotype: The antigen it recognizes is unknown. No per-base quality is available; no much larger clone lies one base away.

Peripheral blood CD8+ and CD4+ T cells from healthy donors, Susac syndrome patients and multiple sclerosis patients were profiled by high-throughput TCR beta sequencing. The multiple sclerosis controls were treatment-naive patients who had stable or active relapsing-remitting disease and met the revised McDonald criteria. Bulk CD8+ and CD4+ T cells were purified magnetically by negative isolation, whereas CD8+ TEMRA cells were enriched by FACS. Blood was drawn into EDTA tubes, processed within 24 hours, and PBMCs were isolated by density gradient centrifugation. PBMCs destined for TCR sequencing were cryopreserved in liquid nitrogen and later thawed in a 37 °C water bath. The sorted or isolated CD4+, CD8+ and CD8+ TEMRA cells had a purity of 90% or higher. RNA was extracted using the RNeasy kit, and roughly 0.5 to 1 microgram was reverse transcribed with random hexamers. TCR beta CDR3 regions were amplified with the immunoSEQ multiplex PCR assay covering 54 Vbeta and 13 Jbeta segments. Bias from PCR amplification was corrected by using a synthetic template baseline for primer optimization and for computational correction. Turning to the authors' computational methods: Reads were annotated to V, D and J genes according to IMGT and were analyzed with immunoSEQ Analyzer, with only productive sequences retained. Clonality was calculated as one minus the Shannon entropy normalized by log2 of the number of productive unique sequences. For each patient and control, public and private clones were evaluated among the 100 most prevalent clones. Clones were defined as Susac-specific if absent from the healthy and MS cohorts, from around 1,000 published viral clones and from other ImmuneACCESS disease sequences. TCRdb cleaned the public reads at Q25 with fastp, built clones with MiXCR and kept in-frame beta chains. Each entry is one CDR3 protein sequence, shown with its most common DNA and genes. None of the V and J calls come from the authors' own analysis; TCRdb made them. In this sample the table shows about 300,000 distinct CDR3 sequences, 65% to 90% of which occur a single time. In total, the top ten clones hold 0.2% to 0.25% of the sample.

The chain was built from TRBV20-1 and TRBJ2-1; 10 middle bases align to TRBD2. The receptor comes from a human donor with multiple sclerosis. The specimen sequenced was CD8+ T cells from PBMCs. The CDR3 reads CSADSGTSAYNEQFF. The sequenced DNA: TGCAGTGCTGACTCCGGGACTAGCGCTTACAATGAGCAGTTCTTC.